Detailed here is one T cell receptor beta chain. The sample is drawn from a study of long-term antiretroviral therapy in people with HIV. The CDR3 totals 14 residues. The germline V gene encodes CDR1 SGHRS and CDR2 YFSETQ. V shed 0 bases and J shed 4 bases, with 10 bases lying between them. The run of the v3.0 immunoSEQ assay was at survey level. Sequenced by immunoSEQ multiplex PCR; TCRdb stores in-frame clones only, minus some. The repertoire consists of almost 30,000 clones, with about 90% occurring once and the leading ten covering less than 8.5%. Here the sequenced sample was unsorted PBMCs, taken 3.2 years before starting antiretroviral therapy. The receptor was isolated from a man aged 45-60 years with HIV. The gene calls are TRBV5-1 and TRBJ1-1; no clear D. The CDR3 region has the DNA TGCGCCAGCAGCTTGGAATCGGTGGGCACTGAAGCTTTCTTT. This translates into CASSLESVGTEAFF.